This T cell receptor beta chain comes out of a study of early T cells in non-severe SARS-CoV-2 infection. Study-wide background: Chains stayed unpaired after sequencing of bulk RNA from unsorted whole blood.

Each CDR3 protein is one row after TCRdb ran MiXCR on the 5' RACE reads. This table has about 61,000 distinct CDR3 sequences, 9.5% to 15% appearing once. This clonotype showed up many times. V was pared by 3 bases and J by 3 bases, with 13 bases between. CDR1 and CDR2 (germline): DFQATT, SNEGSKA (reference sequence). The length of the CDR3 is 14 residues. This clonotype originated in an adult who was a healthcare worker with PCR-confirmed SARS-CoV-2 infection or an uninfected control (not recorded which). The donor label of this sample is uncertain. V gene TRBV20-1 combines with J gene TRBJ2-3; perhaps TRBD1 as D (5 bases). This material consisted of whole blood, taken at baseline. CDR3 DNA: TGCAGTGCTAGGCCCCAATACAGGACAGATACGCAGTATTTT. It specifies CSARPQYRTDTQYF.